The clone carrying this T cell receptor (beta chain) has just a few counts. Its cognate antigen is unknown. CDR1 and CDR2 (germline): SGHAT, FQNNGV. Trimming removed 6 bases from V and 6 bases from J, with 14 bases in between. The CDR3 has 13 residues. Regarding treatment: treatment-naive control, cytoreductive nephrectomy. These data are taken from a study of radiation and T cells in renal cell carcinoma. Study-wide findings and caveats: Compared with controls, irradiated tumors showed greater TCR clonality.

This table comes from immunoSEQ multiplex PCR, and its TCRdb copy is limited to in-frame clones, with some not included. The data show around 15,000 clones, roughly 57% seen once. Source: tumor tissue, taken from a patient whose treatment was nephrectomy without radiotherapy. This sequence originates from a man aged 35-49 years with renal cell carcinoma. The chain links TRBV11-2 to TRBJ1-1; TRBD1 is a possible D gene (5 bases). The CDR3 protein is CASSYSGTAEAFF. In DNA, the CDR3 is TGTGCCAGCAGTTATTCAGGGACGGCTGAAGCTTTCTTT.